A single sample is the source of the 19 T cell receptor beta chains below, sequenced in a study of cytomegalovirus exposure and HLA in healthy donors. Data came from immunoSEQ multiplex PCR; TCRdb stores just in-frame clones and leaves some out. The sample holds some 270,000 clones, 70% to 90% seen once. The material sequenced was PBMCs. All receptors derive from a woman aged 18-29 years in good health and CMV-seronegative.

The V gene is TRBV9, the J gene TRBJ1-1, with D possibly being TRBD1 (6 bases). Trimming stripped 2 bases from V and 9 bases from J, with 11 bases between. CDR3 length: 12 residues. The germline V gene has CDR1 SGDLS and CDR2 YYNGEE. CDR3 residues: CASSVVGGKAFF. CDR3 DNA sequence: TGTGCCAGCAGCGTGGTAGGGGGAAAAGCTTTCTTT. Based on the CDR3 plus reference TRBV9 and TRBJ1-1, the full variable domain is DSGVTQTPKHLITATGQRVTLRCSPRSGDLSVYWYQQSLDQGLQFLIQYYNGEERAKGNILERFSAQQFPDLHSELNLSSLELGDSALYFCASSVVGGKAFFGQGTRLTVV.

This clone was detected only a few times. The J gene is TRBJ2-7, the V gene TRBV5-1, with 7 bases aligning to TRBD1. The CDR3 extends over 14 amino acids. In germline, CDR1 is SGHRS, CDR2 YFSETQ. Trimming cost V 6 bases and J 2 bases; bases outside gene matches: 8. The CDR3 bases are TGCGCCAGCACCATTGGGACAGCGACCTACGAGCAGTACTTC. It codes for CASTIGTATYEQYF.

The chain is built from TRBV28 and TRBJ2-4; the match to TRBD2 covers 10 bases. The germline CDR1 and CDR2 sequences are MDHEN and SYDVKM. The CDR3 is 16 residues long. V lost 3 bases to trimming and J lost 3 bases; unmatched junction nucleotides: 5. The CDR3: CASSFPGLADKNIQYF. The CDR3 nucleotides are TGTGCCAGCAGTTTCCCTGGACTAGCGGACAAAAACATTCAGTACTTC.

The CDR3 protein is CASSWFPLRRQGLGYTF. The DNA for the CDR3 is TGTGCCAGCAGCTGGTTCCCTCTTCGGAGACAGGGTCTCGGCTACACCTTC. The V and J genes are TRBV11-2 and TRBJ1-2; 7 bases match TRBD1. J was trimmed by 8 bases and V by 4 bases; bases with no gene match: 19. The V gene's germline CDR1 is SGHAT and CDR2 FQNNGV. This CDR3 is 17 amino acids long.

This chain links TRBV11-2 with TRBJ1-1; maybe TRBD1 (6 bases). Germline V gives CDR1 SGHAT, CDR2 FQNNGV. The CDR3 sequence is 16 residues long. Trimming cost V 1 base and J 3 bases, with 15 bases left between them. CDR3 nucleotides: TGTGCCAGCAGCTTAGCACTTTGGGGGCGACACACTGAAGCTTTCTTT. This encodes CASSLALWGRHTEAFF.

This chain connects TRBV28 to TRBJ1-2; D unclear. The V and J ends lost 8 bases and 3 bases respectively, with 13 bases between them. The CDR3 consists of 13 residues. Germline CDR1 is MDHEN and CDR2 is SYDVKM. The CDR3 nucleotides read TGTGCCAGCGTAGCCGAGGGATACTATGGCTACACCTTC. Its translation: CASVAEGYYGYTF.

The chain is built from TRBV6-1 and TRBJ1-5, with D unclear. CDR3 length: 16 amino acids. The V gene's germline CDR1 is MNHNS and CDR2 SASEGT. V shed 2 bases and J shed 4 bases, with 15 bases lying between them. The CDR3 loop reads CASSELRAGGNQPQHF. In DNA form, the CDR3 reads TGTGCCAGCAGTGAACTGCGGGCGGGTGGAAATCAGCCCCAGCATTTT.

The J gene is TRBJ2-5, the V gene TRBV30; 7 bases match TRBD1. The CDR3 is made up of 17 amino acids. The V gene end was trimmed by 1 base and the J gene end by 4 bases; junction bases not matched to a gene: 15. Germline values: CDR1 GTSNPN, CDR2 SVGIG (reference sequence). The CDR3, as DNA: TGTGCCTGGAGTGCTCATTATAGGGGACAGCCTCCAGAGACCCAGTACTTC. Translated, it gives CAWSAHYRGQPPETQYF.

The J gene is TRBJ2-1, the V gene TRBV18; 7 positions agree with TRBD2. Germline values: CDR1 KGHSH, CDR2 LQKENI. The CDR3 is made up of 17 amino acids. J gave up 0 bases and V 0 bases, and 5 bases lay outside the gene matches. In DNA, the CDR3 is TGTGCCAGCTCACCACCAGTAGGCGGGAGCTCCTACAATGAGCAGTTCTTC. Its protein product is CASSPPVGGSSYNEQFF.

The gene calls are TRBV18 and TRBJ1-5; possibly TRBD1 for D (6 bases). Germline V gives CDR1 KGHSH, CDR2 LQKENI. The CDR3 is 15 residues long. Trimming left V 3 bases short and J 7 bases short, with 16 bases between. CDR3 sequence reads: CASSPNRDKGQPQHF. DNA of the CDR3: TGTGCCAGCTCACCCAACAGGGATAAGGGGCAGCCCCAGCATTTT.

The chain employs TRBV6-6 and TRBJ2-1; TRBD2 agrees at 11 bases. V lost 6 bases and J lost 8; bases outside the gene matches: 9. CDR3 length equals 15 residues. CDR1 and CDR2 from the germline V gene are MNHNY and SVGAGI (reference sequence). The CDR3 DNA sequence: TGTGCCAGCAGCCTAACTAGCGGGAGAAAGGATGAGCAGTTCTTC. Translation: CASSLTSGRKDEQFF.

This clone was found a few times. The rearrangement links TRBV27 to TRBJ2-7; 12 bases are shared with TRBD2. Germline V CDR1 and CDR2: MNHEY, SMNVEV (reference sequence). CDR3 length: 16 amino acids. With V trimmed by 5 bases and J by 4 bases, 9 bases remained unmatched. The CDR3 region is CASSHGSLAGGYEQYF. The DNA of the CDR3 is TGTGCCAGCAGTCACGGATCTCTAGCGGGGGGGTACGAGCAGTACTTC.

The CDR3 DNA reads as TGTGCCAGCTCACTGACGGGACAGGGGAGCAATCAGCCCCAGCATTTT. Encoded protein: CASSLTGQGSNQPQHF. The V gene is TRBV18, the J gene TRBJ1-5; TRBD1 matches 10 bases. The germline V gene has CDR1 KGHSH and CDR2 LQKENI. With 4 bases clipped from V and 1 base from J, the junction kept 4 bases outside the gene matches. The CDR3 extends over 16 amino acids. Full variable domain (rest looked up from reference TRBV18 and TRBJ1-5): NAGVMQNPRHLVRRRGQEARLRCSPMKGHSHVYWYRQLPEEGLKFMVYLQKENIIDESGMPKERFSAEFPKEGPSILRIQQVVRGDSAAYFCASSLTGQGSNQPQHFGDGTRLSIL.

The CDR3 DNA reads as TGTGCCTGGAGTGACTACCTAGGCACTGAAGCTTTCTTT. Its protein product is CAWSDYLGTEAFF. The chain combines TRBV30 with TRBJ1-1; no reliable D call. CDR1 and CDR2 from the germline V gene are GTSNPN and SVGIG (reference sequence). V lost 1 base and J lost 4, with 10 bases in between. This CDR3 comprises 13 residues.

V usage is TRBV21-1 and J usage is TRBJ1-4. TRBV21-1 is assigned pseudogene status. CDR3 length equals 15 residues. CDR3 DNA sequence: TGTGCCAGCGAGGACCGGGAGAGAACTAATGAAAAACTGTTTTTT. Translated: CASEDRERTNEKLFF.

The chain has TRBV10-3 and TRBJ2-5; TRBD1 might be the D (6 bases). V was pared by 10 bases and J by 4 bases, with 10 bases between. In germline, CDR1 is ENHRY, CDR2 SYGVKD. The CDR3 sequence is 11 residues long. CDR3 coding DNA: TGTGCCACCTGGGGGCCAGAGACCCAGTACTTC. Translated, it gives CATWGPETQYF.

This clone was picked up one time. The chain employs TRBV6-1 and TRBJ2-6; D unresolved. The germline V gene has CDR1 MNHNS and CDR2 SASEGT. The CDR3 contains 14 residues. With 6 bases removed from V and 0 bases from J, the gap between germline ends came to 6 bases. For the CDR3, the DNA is TGTGCCAGCAGAACTATCTCTGGGGCCAACGTCCTGACTTTC. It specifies CASRTISGANVLTF.

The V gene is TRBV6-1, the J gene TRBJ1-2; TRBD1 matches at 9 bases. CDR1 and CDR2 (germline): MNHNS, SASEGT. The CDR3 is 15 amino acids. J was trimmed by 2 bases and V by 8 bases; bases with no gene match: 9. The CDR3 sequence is CASGGQGHVNYGYTF. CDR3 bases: TGTGCCAGCGGTGGACAGGGGCATGTCAACTATGGCTACACCTTC.

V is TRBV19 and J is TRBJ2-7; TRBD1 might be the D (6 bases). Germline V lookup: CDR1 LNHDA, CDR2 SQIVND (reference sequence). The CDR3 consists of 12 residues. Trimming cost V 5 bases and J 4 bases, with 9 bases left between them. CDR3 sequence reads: CASSQGWYEQYF. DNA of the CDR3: TGTGCCAGTAGTCAGGGGTGGTACGAGCAGTACTTC. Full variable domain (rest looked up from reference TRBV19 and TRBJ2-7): DGGITQSPKYLFRKEGQNVTLSCEQNLNHDAMYWYRQDPGQGLRLIYYSQIVNDFQKGDIAEGYSVSREKKESFPLTVTSAQKNPTAFYLCASSQGWYEQYFGPGTRLTVT.